Detailed here is one TCR beta chain. What this receptor recognizes is not known. The input lacks base qualities; no much larger clone sits a single base away. These data are taken from a study of T cell responses to AZD1222 COVID-19 vaccine (dated by TCRdb to about 2021). Broadly, across the study: A total of approximately 230 trial participants underwent TCR sequencing, of whom around 200 received two doses of AZD1222 and about 25 received two doses of the MenACWY control vaccine. Trial participants were enrolled into age subgroups of 18-55, 56-69 and 70-plus years, which contained approximately 150, 28 and 58 TCR-sequenced participants, respectively. Overall study results and their limits: Vaccine-associated CD4 TCRs spanned the whole spike protein, with dominant responses in regions 160-218 and 743-854. Only a handful of AZD1222 recipients were SARS-CoV-2 seropositive at baseline, limiting conclusions about previously exposed vaccinees. The 56-69-year group was small, and its depth increase did not reach significance, likely because of low power. Reportedly, almost half of the unique spike-specific TCRs recognized epitopes lying outside the regions that are mutated in the B.1.351 and B.1.1.7 variants. Because no day 14 peak-response samples were available, repertoires were characterized only after the peak T cell response. After two AZD1222 doses, spike-specific TCR breadth and depth were significantly higher than at day 0 and than in MenACWY recipients. Most participants were white British and females outnumbered males, and the authors suggested that clonal diversity may have been underestimated.

The CDR3 regions of human TCRbeta chains were analyzed by immunosequencing. On the study's bioinformatics: TCRs in the repertoires were compared against a reference library of SARS-CoV-2-specific TCRs that had been generated with the MIRA antigen-specificity platform. Breadth meant the fraction of unique TCRs that were SARS-CoV-2-associated, whereas depth meant the fraction of total T cells that were SARS-CoV-2-associated. Using the MIRA data, each spike-specific TCR was mapped to the spike region that the TCR reacts to and placed in a CD4 or CD8 class. Log10-transformed breadth and depth values were compared by one-way ANOVA with Sidak's multiple comparisons tests. The table was pulled from immuneACCESS by TCRdb, which kept in-frame rearrangements only. Such tables lose some clones; where checked, under half of the loss comes from unresolved V genes, and the rest has no known cause. The DNA was the basis for D and trimming; V, J and clone size are from that table. The sample yields approximately 300,000 clones; 90% to 95% were counted once. Of the sample, about 0.5% falls within the top ten clones.

The time point label, as the study defines it: about 28 days (+/-7) after the second vaccine dose. AZD1222 recipients whose second dose came at about 4 weeks and those whose second dose came at about 12 weeks were combined into one group, since spike-specific TCR depth and breadth did not differ between the two schedules. The vaccinee samples were drawn from two UK trials, COV001 and COV002, one of which was a single-blind randomized controlled phase 2/3 trial testing AZD1222 (ChAdOx1 nCoV-19) in healthy adults. For TCRbeta chain sequencing, PBMC samples from trial participants were taken at day 0 and at day 28 after the second dose. The germline V gene specifies LGHNA as CDR1 and YNFKEQ as CDR2. The CDR3, cysteine through phenylalanine, is 16 amino acids long. Only the CDR3 portion is preserved as DNA: 48 bases, with reading frame beginning at the first base. V drops 4 bases and J drops 1 base, leaving 17 bases in between.

The V gene is TRBV4-2 and the J gene is TRBJ2-7, with a weak D call of TRBD2 (7 bases match). The specimen was peripheral blood, collected 28 days after the second AZD1222 dose. This clonotype was sampled from an adult who received the AZD1222 COVID-19 vaccine. The DNA reads as follows: TGTGCCAGCAGCCGGAGACGAGGGGGGGAGTCCTACGAGCAGTACTTC. This codes for CASSRRRGGESYEQYF.